These 31 T cell receptor beta chains originate from one sample sequenced in a study of blood T cell repertoires in COVID-19 (dated by TCRdb to the early 2020s). The protocol used for the library was the immunoSEQ multiplex PCR assay. The table was pulled from immuneACCESS by TCRdb, which kept in-frame rearrangements only. Such tables lose some clones; where checked, under half of the loss comes from unresolved V genes, and the rest has no known cause. In this sample the table shows under 300,000 clones, roughly 86% of which occur a single time. Of the sample, 9% to 15% is held by the ten largest clones. Sequencing was performed on peripheral blood. Source of these receptors: a man aged 80 or over with acute or convalescent COVID-19.

The rearrangement links TRBV19 to TRBJ1-4; 8 nucleotides line up with TRBD1. The CDR3 contains 14 residues. Germline lookup yields CDR1 LNHDA and CDR2 SQIVND (reference sequence). With V trimmed by 5 bases and J by 6 bases, 5 bases remained unmatched. DNA for the CDR3: TGTGCCAGTAGTTTCCGGACAGGGCATGAAAAACTGTTTTTT. Amino acids: CASSFRTGHEKLFF.

The V gene is TRBV5-1, the J gene TRBJ2-5, with D perhaps TRBD1 (5 bases). Between the trimmed V and J ends, which lost 0 bases and 3 bases, there was a span of 18 bases. The CDR3 sequence is 17 residues long. CDR1 and CDR2 from the germline V gene are SGHRS and YFSETQ. DNA for the CDR3: TGCGCCAGCAGCTTGGCTGGCGTTTCAGGGCGAAAAGAGACCCAGTACTTC. Translated, it gives CASSLAGVSGRKETQYF.

V is TRBV21-1 and J is TRBJ2-7; no check of the table's D call, TRBD1, against the DNA was made. TRBV21-1 is a known pseudogene. CDR3 size: 16 residues. The DNA for the CDR3 is TGTGCCAGCAGCAAAGTAAGCGGACAGGGTTCCTACGAGCAGTACTTC. Protein product: CASSKVSGQGSYEQYF.

This chain links TRBV28 with TRBJ2-1; 7 nucleotides line up with TRBD2. With V trimmed by 9 bases and J by 0 bases, 8 bases remained unmatched. The CDR3 spans 15 residues. CDR1 MDHEN and CDR2 SYDVKM come from the germline V gene. The CDR3 is CASMEASGSYNEQFF. CDR3 in DNA: TGTGCCAGTATGGAGGCTAGCGGCTCCTACAATGAGCAGTTCTTC.

The chain has TRBV6-1 and TRBJ1-2, with D perhaps TRBD1 (6 bases). V was clipped by 4 bases and J by 0 bases, with 15 bases between them. Germline V gene lookup returns CDR1 MNHNS and CDR2 SASEGT. There are 16 residues in the CDR3. The CDR3 protein is CASSVSQGHPNYGYTF. The CDR3 DNA follows: TGTGCCAGCAGTGTTTCACAGGGCCATCCTAACTATGGCTACACCTTC.

The chain recombines TRBV9 with TRBJ2-7; 9 positions match TRBD1. The ends lost 4 bases at V and 6 bases at J; junction bases unmatched: 11. This CDR3 region has 15 residues. The V gene's germline CDR1 is SGDLS and CDR2 YYNGEE. CDR3 loop: CASSYGTGKGREQYF. CDR3 nucleotides: TGTGCCAGCAGCTACGGGACAGGGAAAGGGCGCGAGCAGTACTTC. Full variable domain (rest looked up from reference TRBV9 and TRBJ2-7): DSGVTQTPKHLITATGQRVTLRCSPRSGDLSVYWYQQSLDQGLQFLIQYYNGEERAKGNILERFSAQQFPDLHSELNLSSLELGDSALYFCASSYGTGKGREQYFGPGTRLTVT.

The gene calls are TRBV25-1 and TRBJ1-5, with 7 positions matching TRBD1. In germline, CDR1 is MGHDK, CDR2 SYGVNS. The CDR3 loop spans 16 amino acids. V was pared by 3 bases and J by 3 bases, with 8 bases of the junction left unmatched. Here the CDR3 reads CASSDDGQVYNQPQHF. CDR3 coding DNA: TGTGCCAGCAGTGATGACGGACAGGTATACAATCAGCCCCAGCATTTT.

This clone was detected a few times. This chain uses TRBV28 with TRBJ2-7, with 9 nucleotides matching TRBD2. This CDR3 spans 15 amino acids. Germline CDR1 reads MDHEN; CDR2 reads SYDVKM. Losses at the gene ends were 2 bases for V and 1 base for J; bases not matched to a gene: 3. The CDR3 loop reads CASSLRLAGSYEQYF. The DNA of the CDR3 is TGTGCCAGCAGTTTAAGGCTAGCGGGATCCTACGAGCAGTACTTC. Looking up the rest from reference TRBV28 and TRBJ2-7 gives the full variable domain: DVKVTQSSRYLVKRTGEKVFLECVQDMDHENMFWYRQDPGLGLRLIYFSYDVKMKEKGDIPEGYSVSREKKERFSLILESASTNQTSMYLCASSLRLAGSYEQYFGPGTRLTVT.

The rearrangement joins TRBV6-1 to TRBJ2-2; D ambiguous. Germline lookup yields CDR1 MNHNS and CDR2 SASEGT. V lost 1 base and J 3 bases, leaving 15 bases between the germline ends. This CDR3 is 17 amino acids long. DNA of the CDR3: TGTGCCAGCAGTGAAGAAAGTAGCCGTGGGTACACCGGGGAGCTGTTTTTT. Residues: CASSEESSRGYTGELFF.

This clone has just a few counts. The rearrangement uses TRBV6-2 or TRBV6-3 and TRBJ1-1, with D unresolved. V lost 2 bases and J 3 bases, leaving 4 bases between the germline ends. Per the germline V gene, CDR1 is MNHEY and CDR2 is SVGEGT. CDR3 length: 12 residues. For the CDR3, the DNA is TGTGCCAGCAGTTACCGGGACACTGAAGCTTTCTTT. Encoded protein: CASSYRDTEAFF.

This sequence joins TRBV14 and TRBJ2-6; 7 bases line up with TRBD1. The V gene's germline CDR1 is SGHDN and CDR2 FVKESK. The CDR3 is 16 residues long. V lost 4 bases to trimming and J lost 5 bases; unmatched junction nucleotides: 8. The CDR3 coding sequence is TGTGCCAGCAGCCCGGGACAGTCTTTCCGGGCCAACGTCCTGACTTTC. It encodes CASSPGQSFRANVLTF.

This sequence joins TRBV6-2 or TRBV6-3 and TRBJ1-5; TRBD1 might be the D (5 bases). Germline V gene lookup returns CDR1 MNHEY and CDR2 SVGEGT. The CDR3 consists of 14 residues. Trimming stripped 2 bases from V and 3 bases from J, with 8 bases between. CDR3 sequence: CASSYDSLNQPQHF. The CDR3 DNA sequence: TGTGCCAGCAGTTACGACAGCCTCAATCAGCCCCAGCATTTT.

The chain combines TRBV15 with TRBJ1-1; D ambiguous. The V and J ends lost 0 bases and 1 base respectively, with 12 bases between them. Germline lookup yields CDR1 LNHNV and CDR2 YYDKDF (reference sequence). The CDR3 is 16 residues long. DNA for the CDR3: TGTGCCACCAGCAGAGATCACCCAGGTGGGAACACTGAAGCTTTCTTT. This gives the protein CATSRDHPGGNTEAFF.

V usage is TRBV4-3 and J usage is TRBJ1-5, with 9 nucleotides matching TRBD1. The V gene end was trimmed by 3 bases and the J gene end by 7 bases; junction bases not matched to a gene: 4. Germline CDR1 and CDR2: LGHNA and YSLEER. The CDR3 is made up of 14 amino acids. The CDR3 nucleotides are TGCGCCAGCAGCCAGGGACAGGGCGTGCAGCCCCAGCATTTT. Translated: CASSQGQGVQPQHF.

The CDR3 nucleotides are TGTGCCAGCAGCTTAGTTTCTGGGACTAGCGGAAGCACAGATACGCAGTATTTT. It codes for CASSLVSGTSGSTDTQYF. The rearrangement links TRBV7-6 to TRBJ2-3; 11 bases match TRBD2. Trimming at V came to 1 base and at J to 0 bases, leaving 6 bases not matched to a gene. The CDR3 is 18 residues long. The germline V gene encodes CDR1 SGHVS and CDR2 FNYEAQ.

The V gene is TRBV3-1 (or the pseudogene TRBV3-2), the J gene TRBJ2-2, with 8 bases aligning to TRBD2. J lost 6 bases, V lost 3 bases, and 9 bases had no gene match. This CDR3 has 16 residues. Germline V gene data show CDR1 as LGHDT and CDR2 as YNNKEL (reference sequence). The CDR3 nucleotides read TGTGCCAGCAGCCAGGGACTAGGGTTTGATTCCGGGGAGCTGTTTTTT. It translates to CASSQGLGFDSGELFF.

The chain combines TRBV4-2 with TRBJ2-3; tentatively, D is TRBD2 (5 bases). The CDR3 spans 17 residues. The V end was cut by 0 bases, the J end by 6 bases, with 19 bases between. Germline V CDR1 and CDR2: LGHNA, YNFKEQ. This chain's CDR3 is CASSQEPSGKRTDTQYF. CDR3 bases: TGTGCCAGCAGCCAAGAGCCCAGCGGAAAAAGGACGGATACGCAGTATTTT.

The chain employs TRBV29-1 and TRBJ1-6, with 10 bases lining up with TRBD1. This CDR3 spans 13 amino acids. With V trimmed by 5 bases and J by 10 bases, 5 bases remained unmatched. Germline CDR1 is SQVTM and CDR2 is ANQGSEA. The DNA for the CDR3 is TGCAGCGTTAAAGGGACAGGGGAATCACCCCTCCACTTT. Protein: CSVKGTGESPLHF.

The V and J genes are TRBV12-3 or TRBV12-4 and TRBJ1-5, with a weak D call TRBD1 (5 bases). This CDR3 comprises 13 residues. V lost 3 bases to trimming and J lost 5 bases, with 8 bases between them. The CDR3 DNA reads TGTGCCAGCAGTTTGACAGCATATCAGCCCCAGCATTTT. Translated: CASSLTAYQPQHF.

V gene TRBV19 combines with J gene TRBJ1-5, with D possibly being TRBD1 (5 bases). Germline-derived CDR1 and CDR2 are LNHDA and SQIVND (reference sequence). The CDR3 is 14 residues long. The V end lost 6 bases, the J end lost 12 bases, and 21 bases lay between the germline ends. The CDR3 bases are TGTGCCAGTAGAACGAATGGGGGGACTAAGCTCCAGCATTTT. Translation gives CASRTNGGTKLQHF.

This rearrangement joins TRBV27 to TRBJ2-1; no firm D call. V dropped 2 bases and J dropped 3 bases, with 5 bases sitting between them. The germline V gene encodes CDR1 MNHEY and CDR2 SMNVEV (reference sequence). The CDR3 runs 13 residues. CDR3 sequence reads: CASSLTYYNEQFF. DNA for the CDR3: TGTGCCAGCAGTTTAACTTACTACAATGAGCAGTTCTTC.

As DNA, the CDR3 is TGCGCCAGCAGCCCTAGGGCGGAGGGCTCCTACAATGAGCAGTTCTTC. Translating it yields CASSPRAEGSYNEQFF. The chain combines TRBV5-1 with TRBJ2-1, with D possibly being TRBD2 (6 bases). The germline V and J ends were trimmed by 4 bases and 0 bases, with 14 bases remaining between them. Germline V CDR1 and CDR2: SGHRS, YFSETQ. The CDR3 runs 16 residues.

This clone was recorded at least ten times. This rearrangement joins TRBV3-1 (or the pseudogene TRBV3-2) to TRBJ1-1; D gene uncertain. The V gene lost 0 bases and the J gene lost 0 bases, with 5 bases spanning the gap. Looked up from germline, CDR1 is LGHDT and CDR2 is YNNKEL (reference sequence). This CDR3 contains 14 residues. CDR3 coding DNA: TGTGCCAGCAGCCAAGATTCCGTGAACACTGAAGCTTTCTTT. Translated, it gives CASSQDSVNTEAFF.

The gene calls are TRBV28 and TRBJ2-7; the D is unclear. The germline gives CDR1 MDHEN, CDR2 SYDVKM. This CDR3 is built from 13 residues. V lost 7 bases and J 2 bases, leaving 12 bases between the germline ends. This chain's CDR3 is CASTLGITYEQYF. The CDR3 DNA follows: TGTGCCAGCACCTTGGGCATCACCTACGAGCAGTACTTC.

The chain recombines TRBV28 with TRBJ1-5; D unresolved. Germline V gene data show CDR1 as MDHEN and CDR2 as SYDVKM. Between the trimmed V and J ends, which lost 3 bases and 9 bases, there was a span of 18 bases. CDR3 length equals 15 residues. The CDR3 bases are TGTGCCAGCAGTTTCACTGGGAGTCAATCTTCGCCCCAGCATTTT. Translated: CASSFTGSQSSPQHF.

The V gene is TRBV6-5, the J gene TRBJ2-1; D is perhaps TRBD1 (6 bases). The germline V gene encodes CDR1 MNHEY and CDR2 SVGAGI. V dropped 6 bases and J dropped 6 bases, with 15 bases sitting between them. This CDR3 has 14 residues. In DNA form, the CDR3 reads TGTGCCAGCAGCCCACAGGACAGTACCAATGAGCAGTTCTTC. This encodes CASSPQDSTNEQFF.

This sequence joins TRBV4-3 and TRBJ1-6, with a tentative D call TRBD1 (6 bases). Germline CDR1 reads LGHNA; CDR2 reads YSLEER. The CDR3 is 18 amino acids. Between the trimmed V and J ends, which lost 0 bases and 7 bases, there was a span of 19 bases. The CDR3 region has the DNA TGCGCCAGCAGCCAAGAATCGGACCAGGGGTCGGGGAATTCACCCCTCCACTTT. Its translation is CASSQESDQGSGNSPLHF.

This chain joins TRBV19 and TRBJ2-4, with 9 positions matching TRBD1. Trimming took 7 bases from V and 7 from J; bases not matched to a gene: 5. The CDR3 runs 13 residues. Germline V CDR1 and CDR2: LNHDA, SQIVND (reference sequence). The DNA for the CDR3 is TGTGCCAGTACCTCGGACAGGGGTAACATTCAGTACTTC. Its protein product is CASTSDRGNIQYF.

The rearrangement links TRBV6-4 to TRBJ2-2, with TRBD1 identical over 10 bases. Germline CDR1 MRHNA, CDR2 SNTAGT. Trimming cost V 4 bases and J 5 bases; bases outside gene matches: 7. The CDR3 is 16 residues long. For the CDR3, the DNA is TGTGCCAGCAGTGCCCTTCCGGGACAGGGGACCGGGGAGCTGTTTTTT. Amino acids: CASSALPGQGTGELFF.

The rearrangement joins TRBV7-2 to TRBJ2-7; TRBD1 matches at 8 bases. The V segment lost 5 bases and the J segment 2 bases; nucleotides outside the gene matches: 5. The CDR3 is 14 amino acids. Germline V gene lookup returns CDR1 SGHTA and CDR2 FQGNSA. The CDR3 loop reads CASSPDRGPYEQYF. The CDR3 DNA reads TGTGCCAGCAGCCCTGACAGGGGTCCCTACGAGCAGTACTTC.

The chain links TRBV4-2 to TRBJ1-1, with D hard to call. CDR1 and CDR2 from the germline V gene are LGHNA and YNFKEQ. The CDR3 has 14 residues. The germline V and J ends were trimmed by 3 bases and 0 bases, with 8 bases remaining between them. The DNA of the CDR3 is TGTGCCAGCAGCCACCTGGGAGTGAACACTGAAGCTTTCTTT. Protein: CASSHLGVNTEAFF.